This T cell receptor beta chain was documented in a study of T cell responses to AZD1222 COVID-19 vaccine. Study observations and caveats: White British ancestry dominated among donors, who included more females, and clonal diversity was possibly underestimated. The study sampled repertoires only after the peak T cell response. Once two AZD1222 doses were given, Spike-specific TCR breadth and depth went up. Only a handful of AZD1222 recipients, several in all, had baseline seropositivity.

V was trimmed by 1 base and J by 2 bases, leaving 13 bases between them. Germline-derived CDR1 and CDR2 are MGHRA and YSYEKL. This CDR3 contains 16 residues. Profiling relied on immunoSEQ multiplex PCR, and the TCRdb table lists in-frame clones only, not all of them. This sample has roughly 78,000 clones, with over 80% found just once. This clone was recorded only once. Its antigen is not identified. This specimen consisted of peripheral blood, obtained on day 0 of AZD1222 vaccination. The chain links TRBV4-1 to TRBJ2-3, with D uncertain. This receptor was identified in an adult in good health. Here the CDR3 reads CASSQGPLPDTDTQYF. DNA of the CDR3: TGCGCCAGCAGCCAAGGGCCCCTTCCGGACACAGATACGCAGTATTTT.